One sample yielded the 28 T cell receptor beta chains listed below, sequenced in a study of T cell responses to AZD1222 COVID-19 vaccine. The repertoire was sequenced with immunoSEQ multiplex PCR; TCRdb's copy has only in-frame clones and lacks some. This sample yields some 150,000 clones, of which just over 85% are seen a single time; nearly 3.5% belongs to the top ten. Source: peripheral blood, taken on day 0 of AZD1222 vaccination. Receptors were obtained from an adult in good health.

CDR3 amino acids: CASSRGLTALNTEAFF. The CDR3 coding sequence is TGCGCCAGCAGCCGAGGCCTGACAGCACTGAACACTGAAGCTTTCTTT. The rearrangement uses TRBV5-1 and TRBJ1-1, with a possible D match to TRBD1 (5 bases). Trimming removed 4 bases from V and 0 bases from J, with 16 bases in between. The germline gives CDR1 SGHRS, CDR2 YFSETQ. The CDR3 totals 16 residues.

For the CDR3, the DNA is TGCAGCGTCCGCGACCCCATTGATACAGGGACTGAAGCTTTCTTT. The encoded protein is CSVRDPIDTGTEAFF. This chain connects TRBV29-1 to TRBJ1-1; maybe TRBD1 (6 bases). V lost 6 bases, J lost 5 bases, and 22 bases lay in between. The CDR3 totals 15 residues. Per germline, CDR1 SQVTM and CDR2 ANQGSEA.

The chain links TRBV7-9 to TRBJ2-7; 7 bases map to TRBD1. The CDR3 sequence is 12 residues long. CDR1 and CDR2 (germline): SEHNR, FQNEAQ (reference sequence). V shed 10 bases and J 4 bases; nucleotides not matched to a gene: 7. CDR3 nucleotides: TGTGCCACCCAAAACAGGGGTTACGAGCAGTACTTC. Protein sequence: CATQNRGYEQYF.

This clone was seen only once. J is TRBJ2-1 and V is TRBV10-3; TRBD1 aligns across 9 bases. V dropped 8 bases and J dropped 4; count of bases not matched to a gene: 6. CDR1 is ENHRY, CDR2 SYGVKD, per germline. This CDR3 has 14 residues. The CDR3 DNA is TGTGCCATCGGAACAGGGGGCAGGTACAATGAGCAGTTCTTC. Translated: CAIGTGGRYNEQFF.

This rearrangement joins TRBV30 to TRBJ2-1; a weak D match, TRBD2 (5 bases). This CDR3 is built from 13 residues. Germline CDR1 reads GTSNPN; CDR2 reads SVGIG (reference sequence). With 2 bases removed from V and 16 bases from J, the gap between germline ends came to 21 bases. CDR3 DNA sequence: TGTGCCTGGAGTTCCGGTCTGGACTCGCCTCATTTCTTC. This gives the protein CAWSSGLDSPHFF.

This clone was recorded once. The chain carries TRBV4-1 and TRBJ2-7, with 7 positions matching TRBD1. The CDR3 is 17 residues long. The junction had 11 bases not matched to a gene; V was cut back by 1 base and J by 2 bases. Germline CDR1 reads MGHRA; CDR2 reads YSYEKL. The CDR3, as DNA: TGCGCCAGCAGCCAAGGAGATAACAGGGGAAGGGCCTACGAGCAGTACTTC. It translates to CASSQGDNRGRAYEQYF.

V gene TRBV19 combines with J gene TRBJ1-5; D might be TRBD1 (5 bases). CDR3 size: 14 residues. The V end was cut by 9 bases, the J end by 0 bases, with 12 bases between. Germline lookup yields CDR1 LNHDA and CDR2 SQIVND (reference sequence). CDR3 DNA: TGTGCCAGCACCGGGGGAAATAGCAATCAGCCCCAGCATTTT. The encoded protein is CASTGGNSNQPQHF. The full variable domain, with the rest looked up from reference TRBV19 and TRBJ1-5, is DGGITQSPKYLFRKEGQNVTLSCEQNLNHDAMYWYRQDPGQGLRLIYYSQIVNDFQKGDIAEGYSVSREKKESFPLTVTSAQKNPTAFYLCASTGGNSNQPQHFGDGTRLSIL.

The chain is built from TRBV7-2 and TRBJ1-2; no definite D call. V lost 5 bases, J lost 4 bases, and 14 bases lay in between. This CDR3 spans 14 amino acids. Germline CDR1 and CDR2: SGHTA and FQGNSA. This chain's CDR3 is CASSTGLSPYGYTF. In DNA form, the CDR3 reads TGTGCCAGCAGCACCGGACTGTCACCCTATGGCTACACCTTC.

CDR3 amino acids: CASSYWGTNNEQFF. The CDR3 DNA is TGTGCCAGCAGTTATTGGGGGACAAACAATGAGCAGTTCTTC. This chain links TRBV6-5 with TRBJ2-1, with TRBD1 as a possible D gene (6 bases). The CDR3 runs to 14 residues. From germline, CDR1 is MNHEY and CDR2 SVGAGI. V lost 3 bases and J lost 5, with 11 bases in between.

The chain recombines TRBV6-5 with TRBJ2-1; D call uncertain. Germline CDR1 and CDR2: MNHEY and SVGAGI. Trimming cost V 5 bases and J 0 bases, with 5 bases left between them. CDR3 length: 13 amino acids. This CDR3 reads CASSLNSYNEQFF. The DNA for the CDR3 is TGTGCCAGCAGTCTCAACTCCTACAATGAGCAGTTCTTC.

The J gene is TRBJ2-7, the V gene TRBV6-5, with D perhaps matching TRBD2 (6 bases). The CDR3 has 15 amino acids. The germline gives CDR1 MNHEY, CDR2 SVGAGI. Trimming took 2 bases from V and 2 from J, leaving 13 bases between them. CDR3 in DNA: TGTGCCAGCAGTTACAATCCGGGAGACCCCTACGAGCAGTACTTC. It is translated as CASSYNPGDPYEQYF.

The J gene is TRBJ1-1, the V gene TRBV28, with D uncertain. CDR1 is MDHEN and CDR2 is SYDVKM in the germline V gene. The CDR3 spans 11 residues. Trimming shortened V by 7 bases and J by 5 bases, and 8 bases separated the two germline ends. CDR3: CASTMGTEAFF. CDR3 in DNA: TGTGCCAGCACCATGGGGACTGAAGCTTTCTTT.

The chain couples TRBV6-5 to TRBJ2-7; D possibly corresponds to TRBD1 (5 bases). The CDR3 is 14 amino acids. The V gene lost 8 bases and the J gene lost 7 bases, with 21 bases spanning the gap. The germline CDR1 and CDR2 sequences are MNHEY and SVGAGI. The chain's CDR3 is CASGSALGPTEQYF. CDR3 nucleotide sequence: TGTGCCAGCGGGTCGGCGTTGGGGCCGACAGAGCAGTACTTC.

The V gene is TRBV5-1, the J gene TRBJ1-1, with D tentatively TRBD1 (5 bases). V lost 3 bases to trimming and J lost 5 bases, with 11 bases between them. The CDR3 has 13 residues. Looked up from germline, CDR1 is SGHRS and CDR2 is YFSETQ. The CDR3 region is CASSSQRGTEAFF. The CDR3 region has the DNA TGCGCCAGCAGCTCCCAAAGGGGAACTGAAGCTTTCTTT.

V usage is TRBV7-2 and J usage is TRBJ1-2; TRBD1 aligns across 8 bases. V shed 11 bases, J shed 5 bases, and the junction held 7 bases outside the gene matches. This CDR3 has 12 amino acids. The germline CDR1 and CDR2 sequences are SGHTA and FQGNSA. CDR3 in DNA: TGTGCCGGAAGACAGGGGAGATATGGCTACACCTTC. This translates into CAGRQGRYGYTF.

The chain joins TRBV6-5 to TRBJ2-2, with D possibly matching TRBD1 (6 bases). CDR3 length: 15 amino acids. The V gene's germline CDR1 is MNHEY and CDR2 SVGAGI. V was trimmed by 2 bases and J by 6 bases, leaving 13 bases between them. CDR3 sequence (DNA): TGTGCCAGCAGTTACCCGGACAGTGGCTCCGGGGAGCTGTTTTTT. Amino acid sequence: CASSYPDSGSGELFF.

V gene TRBV7-2 combines with J gene TRBJ2-3; TRBD2 matches at 8 bases. This CDR3 comprises 15 residues. The germline CDR1 and CDR2 sequences are SGHTA and FQGNSA. V trimming: 5 bases; J trimming: 4 bases; junction bases outside the gene matches: 8. DNA for the CDR3: TGTGCCAGCAGCAAAGGGGCGGGAGGCCCAGATACGCAGTATTTT. This sequence encodes CASSKGAGGPDTQYF.

This rearrangement joins TRBV21-1 to TRBJ1-2. TRBV21-1 is noted as a pseudogene. The CDR3 spans 16 residues. The CDR3 sequence is CASSKGVDCNLRSYTF. For the CDR3, the DNA is TGTGCCAGCAGCAAAGGGGTAGACTGCAATCTCCGAAGCTACACCTTC.

The CDR3 is CASKGWGNYNEQFF. CDR3 nucleotides: TGCGCCAGCAAGGGTTGGGGAAATTACAATGAGCAGTTCTTC. The chain recombines TRBV4-1 with TRBJ2-1; D gene unclear. From germline, CDR1 is MGHRA and CDR2 YSYEKL. The length of the CDR3 is 14 residues. V lost 7 bases, J lost 4 bases, and 14 bases lay in between.

The genes are TRBV6-5 and TRBJ1-5; possibly TRBD1 for D (6 bases). V lost 6 bases to trimming and J lost 6 bases, with 15 bases between them. CDR3 size: 14 residues. The V gene's germline CDR1 is MNHEY and CDR2 SVGAGI. The CDR3 sequence: CASRAGGAAQPQHF. CDR3 coding DNA: TGTGCCAGCAGGGCGGGGGGGGCGGCTCAGCCCCAGCATTTT.

V usage is TRBV5-5 and J usage is TRBJ2-4; the match to TRBD1 covers 9 bases. V lost 2 bases, J lost 3 bases, and 12 bases stayed unmatched. The length of the CDR3 is 18 residues. Germline lookup yields CDR1 SGHKS and CDR2 YYEKEE (reference sequence). In nucleotides, the CDR3 is TGTGCCAGCAGCTTAGTTACCCGGGACAGGGTGATCAAAAACATTCAGTACTTC. Its protein is CASSLVTRDRVIKNIQYF.

The J gene is TRBJ2-2, the V gene TRBV21-1; the table's D gene call, TRBD2, was not cross checked with the DNA. TRBV21-1 is a known pseudogene. This CDR3 contains 16 residues. CDR3 in amino acids: CASSKYPSDHTGELFF. DNA of the CDR3: TGTGCCAGCAGCAAATACCCTAGCGATCACACCGGGGAGCTGTTTTTT.

This chain connects TRBV7-2 to TRBJ2-7; 9 positions match TRBD2. The J segment lost 3 bases and the V segment lost 2 bases, leaving 8 bases of the junction unmatched. Germline CDR1 reads SGHTA; CDR2 reads FQGNSA. This CDR3 has 16 residues. The CDR3 DNA reads as TGTGCCAGCAGCTTAACTATGATAGCGGGGGACTACGAGCAGTACTTC. It yields the protein CASSLTMIAGDYEQYF.

This chain connects TRBV6-5 to TRBJ1-1; 9 nucleotides align to TRBD1. The CDR3 runs to 13 residues. Germline V gene data show CDR1 as MNHEY and CDR2 as SVGAGI. V was clipped by 8 bases and J by 5 bases; unmatched bases: 6. CDR3 bases: TGTGCCAGCTCCCGGGACAGGGATACTGAAGCTTTCTTT. Translated: CASSRDRDTEAFF.

This clone has just a few counts. This chain joins TRBV6-4 and TRBJ2-1; the match to TRBD2 covers 10 bases. The V gene's germline CDR1 is MRHNA and CDR2 SNTAGT. J was trimmed by 9 bases and V by 7 bases; bases with no gene match: 6. This CDR3 region has 13 residues. CDR3 nucleotides: TGTGCCAGCAAAGAGCGGGAGGGCCGTGAGCAGTTCTTC. Translation: CASKEREGREQFF.

This sequence joins TRBV18 and TRBJ2-5; no firm D call. Per the germline V gene, CDR1 is KGHSH and CDR2 is LQKENI. The germline V and J ends were trimmed by 2 bases and 5 bases, with 6 bases remaining between them. The CDR3 spans 12 residues. The CDR3 is CASSPVGETQYF. CDR3 nucleotide sequence: TGTGCCAGCTCACCAGTGGGGGAGACCCAGTACTTC.

The J gene is TRBJ2-3, the V gene TRBV4-1; D unclear. The ends were cut back, 0 bases at V and 6 bases at J, with 10 bases in the middle. The CDR3 has 14 residues. Germline CDR1 is MGHRA and CDR2 is YSYEKL. The CDR3 nucleotides read TGCGCCAGCAGCCAAGATAAGGAACCCGATACGCAGTATTTT. Encoded protein: CASSQDKEPDTQYF.

The chain couples TRBV28 to TRBJ2-7; 7 nucleotides agree with TRBD1. J lost 4 bases, V lost 7 bases, and 13 bases had no gene match. The CDR3 length is 15 residues. Germline values: CDR1 MDHEN, CDR2 SYDVKM. CDR3 sequence reads: CASTTTGIADYEQYF. In nucleotides, the CDR3 is TGTGCCAGCACCACGACAGGGATCGCTGATTACGAGCAGTACTTC.